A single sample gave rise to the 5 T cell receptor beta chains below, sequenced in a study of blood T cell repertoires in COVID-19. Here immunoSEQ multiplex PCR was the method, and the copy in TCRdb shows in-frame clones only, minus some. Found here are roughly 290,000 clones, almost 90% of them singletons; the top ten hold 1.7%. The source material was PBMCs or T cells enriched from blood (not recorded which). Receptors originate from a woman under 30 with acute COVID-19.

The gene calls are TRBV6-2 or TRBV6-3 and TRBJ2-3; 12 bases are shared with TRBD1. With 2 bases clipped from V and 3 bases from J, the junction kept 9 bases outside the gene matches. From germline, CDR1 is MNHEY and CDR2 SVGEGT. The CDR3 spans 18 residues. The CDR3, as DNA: TGTGCCAGCAGTTACGCATACCGGGACAGGGGGCAGACAGATACGCAGTATTTT. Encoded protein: CASSYAYRDRGQTDTQYF.

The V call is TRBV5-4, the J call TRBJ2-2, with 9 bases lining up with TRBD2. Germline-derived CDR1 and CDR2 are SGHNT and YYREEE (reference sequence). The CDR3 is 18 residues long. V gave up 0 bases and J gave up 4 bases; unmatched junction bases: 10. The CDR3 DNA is TGTGCCAGCAGCTTGGTCGCTAGCGGGAAGGTCACCACCGGGGAGCTGTTTTTT. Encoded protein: CASSLVASGKVTTGELFF.

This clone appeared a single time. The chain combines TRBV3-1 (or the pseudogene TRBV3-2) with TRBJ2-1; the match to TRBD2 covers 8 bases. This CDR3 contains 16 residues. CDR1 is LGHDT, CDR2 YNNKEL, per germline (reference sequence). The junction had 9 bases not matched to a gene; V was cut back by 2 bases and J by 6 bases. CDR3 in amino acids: CASSQLSSGHSNEQFF. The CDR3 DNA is TGTGCCAGCAGCCAACTCTCTAGCGGGCACAGCAATGAGCAGTTCTTC.

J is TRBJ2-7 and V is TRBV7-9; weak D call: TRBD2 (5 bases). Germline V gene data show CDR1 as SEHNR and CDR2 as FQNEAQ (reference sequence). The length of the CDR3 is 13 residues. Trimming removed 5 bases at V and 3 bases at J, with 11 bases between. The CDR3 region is CASSQHTSYEQYF. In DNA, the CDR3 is TGTGCCAGCAGCCAACATACTAGCTACGAGCAGTACTTC.

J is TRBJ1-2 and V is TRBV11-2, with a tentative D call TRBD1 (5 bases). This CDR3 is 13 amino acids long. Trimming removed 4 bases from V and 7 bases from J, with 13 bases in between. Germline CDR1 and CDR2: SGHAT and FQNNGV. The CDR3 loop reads CASSSVRDGGYTF. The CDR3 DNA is TGTGCCAGCAGCTCCGTCAGGGATGGTGGCTACACCTTC.